The rows below give T cell receptor beta chains drawn from one sample of a study of TIL therapy for anti-PD-1-resistant metastatic lung cancer. Here immunoSEQ multiplex PCR was the method, and the copy in TCRdb shows in-frame clones only, minus some. Of 50,000 to 65,000 clones detected, 69% appear once; the ten largest clones hold 5.5% to 8.5%. The sample here was blood, taken at baseline. The receptors originated from a person aged 25 to 80 with non-small cell lung cancer. Each CDR3 is given with its conserved first and last residue. D genes are given only for firm matches. Where a row states a size, it is once, few, many or the class of an expanded clone; other rows omit it.

clone_size	v_call	d_call	j_call	cdr3_length	cdr3_aa	cdr3_nt
few	TRBV27	TRBD2	TRBJ2-1	12	CAERGTYNEQFF	TGTGCCGAGCGGGGCACCTACAATGAGCAGTTCTTC
NA	TRBV11-2	TRBD1	TRBJ2-5	15	CASSYSTGLGETQYF	TGTGCCAGCAGCTACTCGACAGGGCTCGGAGAGACCCAGTACTTC
NA	TRBV5-5	TRBD1	TRBJ1-2	14	CASSLSGGAVGYTF	TGTGCCAGCAGCTTGTCAGGGGGCGCGGTAGGCTACACCTTC
NA	TRBV5-1	TRBD2	TRBJ2-5	17	CASSQGLAGGVQETQYF	TGCGCCAGCAGCCAAGGACTAGCGGGGGGGGTGCAAGAGACCCAGTACTTC
NA	TRBV19	TRBD1	TRBJ1-1	18	CASKSGPGQGIWNTEAFF	TGTGCCAGTAAGTCGGGCCCGGGACAGGGTATTTGGAACACTGAAGCTTTCTTT
few	TRBV27	NA	TRBJ1-6	12	CASSIRGAPLHF	TGTGCCAGCAGTATCAGGGGTGCACCCCTCCACTTT
NA	TRBV5-1	TRBD1	TRBJ2-2	16	CASSPEGQANTGELFF	TGCGCCAGCAGCCCGGAGGGACAGGCGAACACCGGGGAGCTGTTTTTT
NA	TRBV6-5	TRBD2	TRBJ2-3	16	CASSWGTSGSTDTQYF	TGTGCCAGCAGTTGGGGGACTAGCGGTAGCACAGATACGCAGTATTTT
NA	TRBV5-1	NA	TRBJ1-1	15	CASRLKTGLNTEAFF	TGCGCCAGCAGATTGAAGACAGGACTGAACACTGAAGCTTTCTTT
NA	TRBV5-1	NA	TRBJ2-5	14	CASSLRGIEETQYF	TGCGCCAGCAGCTTGAGGGGAATCGAAGAGACCCAGTACTTC
NA	TRBV5-4	NA	TRBJ2-7	16	CASSLGGGGGSYEQYF	TGTGCCAGCAGCTTGGGCGGAGGGGGAGGGTCCTACGAGCAGTACTTC
few	TRBV4-1	NA	TRBJ1-5	14	CASSRGTSNQPQHF	TGCGCCAGCAGCCGTGGGACAAGCAATCAGCCCCAGCATTTT
NA	TRBV11-3	TRBD1	TRBJ2-2	17	CASSGRDRGKNTGELFF	TGTGCCAGCAGCGGCCGGGACAGGGGAAAAAACACCGGGGAGCTGTTTTTT
few	TRBV5-1	NA	TRBJ1-1	14	CASSLDSSNTEAFF	TGCGCCAGCAGCTTGGACAGCTCGAACACTGAAGCTTTCTTT
NA	TRBV12-5	TRBD1	TRBJ1-1	14	CASAPDRGSTEAFF	TGTGCTAGTGCCCCGGACAGGGGGAGCACTGAAGCTTTCTTT
NA	TRBV5-5	TRBD2	TRBJ2-1	15	CASSLVLAGSNEQFF	TGTGCCAGCAGCTTGGTACTAGCGGGAAGCAATGAGCAGTTCTTC
once	TRBV5-1	NA	TRBJ1-3	14	CASSLEVPGNTIYF	TGCGCCAGCAGCTTGGAGGTGCCGGGAAACACCATATATTTT
few	TRBV10-3	TRBD1	TRBJ2-7	15	CAISEVDRGYYEQYF	TGTGCCATCAGTGAGGTGGACAGGGGGTACTACGAGCAGTACTTC
NA	TRBV5-6	TRBD1	TRBJ1-2	14	CASSQTGEGYGYTF	TGTGCCAGCAGCCAGACAGGGGAAGGCTATGGCTACACCTTC
NA	TRBV7-2	NA	TRBJ2-2	15	CASSLHPLVRGELFF	TGTGCCAGCAGCTTACACCCTCTTGTCCGCGGGGAGCTGTTTTTT
NA	TRBV11-3	TRBD1	TRBJ1-6	20	CASSFIGRGDRSSYNSPLHF	TGTGCCAGCAGCTTTATTGGCAGGGGGGACCGAAGCTCCTATAATTCACCCCTCCACTTT
medium-sized	TRBV2	TRBD2	TRBJ2-7	15	CASSDPAGGSYEQYF	TGTGCCAGCAGTGACCCAGCGGGGGGGTCCTACGAGCAGTACTTC
many	TRBV6-7	TRBD1	TRBJ1-2	12	CASILGGAGYTF	TGTGCCAGCATTCTAGGGGGCGCAGGCTACACCTTC
NA	TRBV28	NA	TRBJ1-5	15	CASSLTTAFNQPQHF	TGTGCCAGCAGTTTAACTACGGCTTTCAATCAGCCCCAGCATTTT
NA	TRBV4-1	TRBD1	TRBJ1-5	17	CASSQSQGGQINQPQHF	TGCGCCAGCAGCCAGTCTCAAGGGGGACAGATCAATCAGCCCCAGCATTTT
NA	TRBV2	TRBD1	TRBJ1-2	14	CASSPTGDNYGYTF	TGTGCCAGCAGTCCAACAGGGGATAACTATGGCTACACCTTC
NA	TRBV10-3	TRBD2	TRBJ2-7	15	CAISPGLAVFYEQYF	TGTGCCATCAGTCCGGGACTAGCGGTGTTCTACGAGCAGTACTTC
NA	TRBV29-1	NA	TRBJ1-1	13	CSVGRGSYTEAFF	TGCAGCGTTGGCAGGGGATCATACACTGAAGCTTTCTTT
NA	TRBV19	NA	TRBJ2-5	12	CASSIAGETQYF	TGTGCCAGTAGTATCGCCGGAGAGACCCAGTACTTC
NA	TRBV15	NA	TRBJ2-1	16	CATSSADGGWGGEQFF	TGTGCCACCAGCAGTGCCGATGGCGGGTGGGGCGGTGAGCAGTTCTTC
NA	TRBV2	NA	TRBJ2-6	16	CASTGNRLGGANVLTF	TGTGCCAGCACGGGGAACCGGCTTGGGGGGGCCAACGTCCTGACTTTC
few	TRBV19	TRBD1	TRBJ1-1	13	CASSITGDTEAFF	TGTGCCAGTAGTATAACAGGGGACACTGAAGCTTTCTTT
NA	TRBV11-2	NA	TRBJ1-2	15	CASSLPGQRTYGYTF	TGTGCCAGCAGCTTGCCCGGACAGAGAACTTATGGCTACACCTTC
NA	TRBV5-1	NA	TRBJ1-2	13	CASSSAQKDGYTF	TGCGCCAGCAGCTCTGCACAGAAAGATGGCTACACCTTC
NA	TRBV19	TRBD1	TRBJ1-2	15	CASSPRTGGAHGYTF	TGTGCCAGTAGTCCTCGGACAGGGGGCGCTCATGGCTACACCTTC
NA	TRBV5-1	TRBD2	TRBJ2-5	16	CASSWGGDSGGETQYF	TGCGCCAGCAGCTGGGGGGGTGATAGCGGTGGCGAGACCCAGTACTTC
NA	TRBV7-3	NA	TRBJ2-6	15	CASSLSGSGANVLTF	TGTGCCAGCAGCCTGTCAGGGTCTGGGGCCAACGTCCTGACTTTC
NA	TRBV2	TRBD1	TRBJ1-2	14	CASRPGQDLRGYTF	TGTGCCAGCCGGCCGGGACAGGATTTGCGCGGCTACACCTTC
NA	TRBV27	NA	TRBJ2-1	15	CASTSMDTSYNEQFF	TGTGCCAGCACCTCCATGGACACCAGCTACAATGAGCAGTTCTTC
few	TRBV2	NA	TRBJ1-4	13	CASSVGGGEKLFF	TGTGCCAGCAGTGTGGGGGGTGGCGAAAAACTGTTTTTT